Listed here are 5 T cell receptor beta chains from one sample, sequenced in a study of shared clonotypes between healthy human individuals. The method was immunoSEQ multiplex PCR; TCRdb's version includes in-frame clones alone and lacks a portion of them. The table lists 850,000 to 1,100,000 clones, around 77% of them singletons, with roughly 0.9% in the top ten. Sequencing was performed on memory CD4+ T cells from PBMCs. Subset: CD45RA-negative fraction. All receptors come from a man between 18 and 29 years old in good health. Some clones in this sample may be carry-over from other donors' samples.

This clone was recorded a few times. In nucleotides, the CDR3 is TGTGCCAGCAGATCCCAGCGGGAGAGCGGGGAGCTGTTTTTT. Translation: CASRSQRESGELFF. This rearrangement joins TRBV5-4 to TRBJ2-2; 8 positions match TRBD2. Trimming cost V 5 bases and J 7 bases; bases outside gene matches: 7. There are 14 residues in the CDR3. CDR1 is SGHNT, CDR2 YYREEE, per germline (reference sequence).

This clone was seen only a few times. The chain employs TRBV14 and TRBJ1-2; TRBD1 matches at 7 bases. Germline values: CDR1 SGHDN, CDR2 FVKESK. The CDR3 contains 13 residues. With 6 bases clipped from V and 4 bases from J, the junction kept 5 bases outside the gene matches. CDR3 in amino acids: CASSHGTVYGYTF. The DNA for the CDR3 is TGTGCCAGCAGTCATGGGACAGTCTATGGCTACACCTTC.

The rearrangement links TRBV19 to TRBJ2-7; TRBD2 matches at 10 bases. The junction had 5 bases not matched to a gene; V was cut back by 5 bases and J by 1 base. CDR3 length: 15 residues. Germline-derived CDR1 and CDR2 are LNHDA and SQIVND (reference sequence). The CDR3 coding sequence is TGTGCCAGTAGTGCGACTAGCGGGCCGTCCTACGAGCAGTACTTC. This sequence encodes CASSATSGPSYEQYF. The variable domain in full, with the rest retrieved from reference TRBV19 and TRBJ2-7, is DGGITQSPKYLFRKEGQNVTLSCEQNLNHDAMYWYRQDPGQGLRLIYYSQIVNDFQKGDIAEGYSVSREKKESFPLTVTSAQKNPTAFYLCASSATSGPSYEQYFGPGTRLTVT.

This clone was counted ten times or more. Other DNA variants within this sample encode the same CDR3. CDR3 DNA sequence: TGTGCCAGCAGTTCAGACAGGGGGCAAGAGACCCAGTACTTC. This gives the protein CASSSDRGQETQYF. V and J are TRBV28 and TRBJ2-5; 9 bases line up with TRBD1. The CDR3 extends over 14 amino acids. V lost 4 bases, J lost 2 bases, and 2 bases stayed unmatched. CDR1 MDHEN and CDR2 SYDVKM come from the germline V gene.

Concerning this clone itself: The sample holds other DNA sequences that translate to the same CDR3. CDR3 sequence: CASSVGQGYNEQFF. Here the CDR3 DNA reads TGTGCCAGCAGCGTGGGACAGGGGTACAATGAGCAGTTCTTC. The gene calls are TRBV9 and TRBJ2-1; 10 bases are shared with TRBD1. V lost 2 bases, J lost 4 bases, and 0 bases stayed unmatched. Per germline, CDR1 SGDLS and CDR2 YYNGEE. The length of the CDR3 is 14 residues.